This T cell receptor (beta chain) was sequenced for a study of OX40 agonist ivuxolimab in advanced cancers. TCRdb's copy holds only in-frame clones and misses some; the assay was immunoSEQ multiplex PCR. The table lists about 81,000 clones, around four fifths of them singletons. Sequenced here: CD4+ or CD8+ T cells sorted from blood, sampled in a trial of the OX40 agonist ivuxolimab. This TCR was sampled from an adult with an advanced solid tumor such as melanoma, head and neck, liver or kidney cancer.

The CDR3 spells CASSVGDRSYNEQFF. The CDR3 DNA reads as TGTGCCAGCAGTGTGGGAGACAGGAGTTACAATGAGCAGTTCTTC. The chain has TRBV6-4 and TRBJ2-1; D perhaps matches TRBD1 (6 bases). V lost 4 bases and J 4 bases, leaving 14 bases between the germline ends. In germline, CDR1 is MRHNA, CDR2 SNTAGT. The CDR3 is 15 residues long.